This is a list of T cell receptor beta chains from one sample in a study of T cell responses to AZD1222 COVID-19 vaccine. Measured with immunoSEQ multiplex PCR; TCRdb has only the in-frame clones, and not every one. The sample includes 150,000 to 200,000 clones, less than 90% seen only once; the top ten take 1.5% to 2%. The source was peripheral blood, collected on day 0 of AZD1222 vaccination. The origin of the receptors is an adult in good health. Each CDR3 is given with its conserved first and last residue. The D gene is left open where the match is weak. Part of the rows lack a size; the others show once, few, many or a class for expanded clones.

CDR3 protein	CDR3 DNA	J gene	D gene	V gene	clone size
CASRSPGKQGYGYTF	TGTGCCAGTCGATCCCCCGGTAAACAGGGCTATGGCTACACCTTC	TRBJ1-2	-	TRBV19	-
CASSWGAGAKNIQYF	TGTGCCAGTTCGTGGGGGGCAGGAGCCAAAAACATTCAGTACTTC	TRBJ2-4	-	TRBV19	-
CSAGGWVGTDTQYF	TGCAGCGCCGGTGGGTGGGTCGGCACAGATACGCAGTATTTT	TRBJ2-3	-	TRBV29-1	once
CASSLEVASGELFF	TGTGCCAGCAGCTTAGAGGTGGCTTCCGGGGAGCTGTTTTTT	TRBJ2-2	-	TRBV7-6	-
CSAPQGTQYF	TGCAGTGCCCCCCAGGGTACGCAGTATTTT	TRBJ2-3	-	TRBV20-1	-
CASSLDREDSPLHF	TGTGCCAGCAGTCTGGACAGGGAAGATTCACCCCTCCACTTT	TRBJ1-6	TRBD1	TRBV28	-
CASSPPGRWTEAFF	TGTGCCAGCAGCCCACCGGGACGATGGACTGAAGCTTTCTTT	TRBJ1-1	-	TRBV7-2	-
CASSLKTFAPTDTQYF	TGTGCCAGCAGCTTAAAAACTTTCGCGCCCACAGATACGCAGTATTTT	TRBJ2-3	-	TRBV7-6	once
CASSFGGRTEAFF	TGTGCCAGCAGTTTCGGGGGGAGGACTGAAGCTTTCTTT	TRBJ1-1	-	TRBV28	-
CASSLTANTGELFF	TGCGCCAGCAGTCTTACCGCGAACACCGGGGAGCTGTTTTTT	TRBJ2-2	-	TRBV10-1	-
CASRLTGETQYF	TGTGCCAGCAGACTAACCGGAGAGACCCAGTACTTC	TRBJ2-5	-	TRBV6-1	-
CASSSRGTGELFF	TGTGCCAGCAGCTCCAGGGGCACCGGGGAGCTGTTTTTT	TRBJ2-2	-	TRBV11-2	-
CASSPGQGDGYTF	TGCGCCAGCAGCCCAGGACAGGGGGACGGCTACACCTTC	TRBJ1-2	TRBD1	TRBV5-1	-
CATKVPGRETQYF	TGTGCCACCAAGGTACCGGGGCGGGAGACCCAGTACTTC	TRBJ2-5	-	TRBV10-3	-
CASSFGTGITGELFF	TGTGCCAGCAGCTTCGGAACAGGGATTACCGGGGAGCTGTTTTTT	TRBJ2-2	-	TRBV5-6	-
CASSQVAGGPTGELFF	TGCGCCAGCAGTCAGGTAGCGGGAGGGCCCACCGGGGAGCTGTTTTTT	TRBJ2-2	TRBD2	TRBV5-1	-
CASSRHGVHEQYF	TGTGCCAGCAGCCGACACGGAGTGCACGAGCAGTACTTC	TRBJ2-7	-	TRBV28	-
CASSLAGQAAEAFF	TGTGCCAGCAGCTTAGCTGGACAGGCAGCTGAAGCTTTCTTT	TRBJ1-1	TRBD1	TRBV11-2	-
CASSLVVPSGVNTGELFF	TGTGCCAGCAGCTTAGTCGTCCCTAGCGGGGTGAACACCGGGGAGCTGTTTTTT	TRBJ2-2	TRBD2	TRBV11-2	once
CASRGGVETQYF	TGTGCCAGCCGGGGAGGGGTAGAGACCCAGTACTTC	TRBJ2-5	TRBD2	TRBV7-9	-
CASSPSRENTGELFF	TGTGCCAGCTCACCATCTCGTGAGAACACCGGGGAGCTGTTTTTT	TRBJ2-2	-	TRBV18	-
CATHPSLRTQPEQFF	TGTGCCACCCACCCCAGCTTACGGACACAACCCGAGCAGTTCTTC	TRBJ2-1	-	TRBV28	-
CASSFVAGLGELFF	TGTGCCAGCAGCTTTGTGGCAGGCCTCGGGGAGCTGTTTTTT	TRBJ2-2	-	TRBV12-1	-
CASSLEGRHYGYTF	TGTGCCAGCAGCTTGGAAGGCAGGCACTATGGCTACACCTTC	TRBJ1-2	-	TRBV5-6	-
CASSRSGGTYNEQFF	TGTGCCAGCAGCCGTAGCGGGGGAACTTACAATGAGCAGTTCTTC	TRBJ2-1	TRBD2	TRBV6-5	few
CASSLGRNEQFF	TGTGCCAGCAGCTTGGGCAGGAATGAGCAGTTCTTC	TRBJ2-1	-	TRBV7-3	-
CASSHNRNNEQFF	TGTGCCAGCAGCCACAACAGGAACAATGAGCAGTTCTTC	TRBJ2-1	-	TRBV6-4	-
CASSTARTGAGRELFF	TGTGCCAGTAGCACCGCACGGACAGGGGCGGGGAGGGAGCTGTTTTTT	TRBJ2-2	TRBD1	TRBV19	-
CASSSGPTGELFF	TGTGCCAGTAGTTCGGGTCCCACCGGGGAGCTGTTTTTT	TRBJ2-2	-	TRBV19	once
CASTQEKAAGLAGETGELFF	TGTGCCAGCACCCAGGAGAAGGCGGCGGGACTAGCGGGGGAGACCGGGGAGCTGTTTTTT	TRBJ2-2	TRBD2	TRBV3-1/TRBV3-2	-
CASSATGSNYGYTF	TGTGCCAGCAGCGCGACAGGGTCTAACTATGGCTACACCTTC	TRBJ1-2	TRBD1	TRBV9	-
CAWSVPGRTEAFF	TGTGCCTGGAGTGTCCCGGGGCGCACTGAAGCTTTCTTT	TRBJ1-1	-	TRBV30	once
CASSPRQGFETQYF	TGTGCCAGCAGTCCCCGACAGGGATTCGAGACCCAGTACTTC	TRBJ2-5	TRBD1	TRBV6-5	once
CASSASGENTGELFF	TGTGCCAGCAGCGCAAGCGGAGAGAACACCGGGGAGCTGTTTTTT	TRBJ2-2	-	TRBV9	-
CASSPNAFRTSGGANEQFF	TGTGCCAGCAGCCCAAATGCGTTCCGGACTAGCGGGGGGGCCAATGAGCAGTTCTTC	TRBJ2-1	TRBD2	TRBV7-8	-
CASSQDATSSGNTIYF	TGCGCCAGCAGCCAAGATGCGACGAGCTCTGGAAACACCATATATTTT	TRBJ1-3	-	TRBV4-3	-
CSVELETWRGRNQPQHF	TGCAGCGTTGAACTGGAAACTTGGAGGGGGCGAAATCAGCCCCAGCATTTT	TRBJ1-5	TRBD1	TRBV29-1	-
CASSQDRQLAGGVLQETQYF	TGCGCCAGCAGCCAAGATCGGCAACTAGCGGGAGGCGTGCTACAAGAGACCCAGTACTTC	TRBJ2-5	TRBD2	TRBV4-3	-
CASSFRTNFNEQFF	TGTGCCAGCAGCTTCCGGACTAACTTCAATGAGCAGTTCTTC	TRBJ2-1	-	TRBV7-6	-
CASSLGGARGETQYF	TGTGCCAGCAGCTTAGGGGGGGCTAGAGGGGAGACCCAGTACTTC	TRBJ2-5	-	TRBV7-8	few
CASSLATGVEEKLFF	TGTGCCAGCAGCTTAGCCACAGGGGTAGAAGAAAAACTGTTTTTT	TRBJ1-4	TRBD1	TRBV7-6	-
CASSQSGGGAEGTQYF	TGTGCCAGCAGCCAGTCCGGCGGGGGGGCCGAAGGGACCCAGTACTTC	TRBJ2-5	TRBD2	TRBV3-1/TRBV3-2	-
CASSLSTGPNTEAFF	TGTGCCAGCAGTTTATCGACGGGCCCCAACACTGAAGCTTTCTTT	TRBJ1-1	-	TRBV28	-